Below, 30 T cell receptor beta chains from the same sample are listed, as sequenced in a study of CD8 T cells in Susac syndrome. With random hexamers, reverse transcription was performed on about 0.5 to 1 ug of RNA. Via MiXCR, TCRdb re-called the immunoSEQ multiplex PCR reads, giving one row per CDR3 protein. The data contain some 26,000 distinct CDR3 sequences, 94% of them seen just once; the ten biggest clones take up about 0.27%. Sequenced material: CD8+ T cells from PBMCs. All receptors derive from a human donor in good health.

This clonotype was picked up a small number of times. The chain carries TRBV4-1 and TRBJ2-7, with D tentatively TRBD1 or TRBD2 (5 bases each). The V gene's germline CDR1 is MGHRA and CDR2 YSYEKL. Trimming removed 1 base at V and 1 base at J, with 11 bases between. The CDR3 totals 15 residues. The CDR3 region has the DNA TGCGCCAGCAGCCAAGCCCAGGGAGTTTCCTACGAGCAGTACTTC. This sequence encodes CASSQAQGVSYEQYF.

This chain uses TRBV12-5 with TRBJ1-1; a weak D match, TRBD1 (6 bases). The CDR3 covers 14 residues. Trimming removed 1 base from V and 7 bases from J, with 13 bases in between. Germline CDR1 is LGHNT and CDR2 is FRNRAP. CDR3 sequence (DNA): TGTGCTAGTGGTTTGGATCCCGGGACAAGTGAAGCTTTCTTT. Its translation is CASGLDPGTSEAFF.

J is TRBJ2-2 and V is TRBV9; D is undetermined. CDR1 is SGDLS and CDR2 is YYNGEE in the germline V gene. The V and J ends lost 4 bases and 7 bases respectively, with 5 bases between them. CDR3 length equals 11 residues. This chain's CDR3 is CASSSGGELFF. CDR3 sequence (DNA): TGTGCCAGCAGCTCCGGCGGGGAGCTGTTTTTT.

The chain combines TRBV2 with TRBJ1-5; D is unclear. The CDR3 is 15 residues long. Germline loops: CDR1 SNHLY, CDR2 FYNNEI. V was pared by 0 bases and J by 7 bases, with 13 bases between. This chain's CDR3 is CASSEAVGLGQPQHF. CDR3 bases: TGTGCCAGCAGTGAAGCGGTAGGGCTCGGACAGCCCCAGCATTTT.

This chain joins TRBV9 and TRBJ2-7; 7 positions match TRBD2. This CDR3 spans 16 amino acids. The V and J ends lost 4 bases and 5 bases, in that order; junction bases with no gene match: 15. Germline CDR1 reads SGDLS; CDR2 reads YYNGEE. In DNA, the CDR3 is TGTGCCAGCAGCCATCCCGGGGGGACTCGGGTCCACGAGCAGTACTTC. Residues: CASSHPGGTRVHEQYF.

This chain links TRBV4-3 with TRBJ1-1, with D perhaps matching TRBD1 (6 bases). Germline V gene lookup returns CDR1 LGHNA and CDR2 YSLEER. The ends were cut back, 1 base at V and 3 bases at J, with 9 bases in the middle. This CDR3 is 14 amino acids long. The CDR3 reads CASSQGTVDTEAFF. The CDR3 nucleotides read TGCGCCAGCAGCCAAGGGACAGTCGACACTGAAGCTTTCTTT.

The chain combines TRBV5-1 with TRBJ2-3, with 9 bases lining up with TRBD1. V gave up 4 bases and J gave up 5 bases; unmatched junction bases: 8. This CDR3 region has 15 residues. Germline values: CDR1 SGHRS, CDR2 YFSETQ. The CDR3 sequence: CASSPPDRGLDTQYF. The CDR3 DNA reads TGCGCCAGCAGCCCCCCGGACAGGGGCCTAGATACGCAGTATTTT.

The rearrangement links TRBV9 to TRBJ2-1, with TRBD1 matching over 7 bases. The junction had 9 bases not matched to a gene; V was cut back by 0 bases and J by 6 bases. The CDR3 sequence is 16 residues long. Germline lookup yields CDR1 SGDLS and CDR2 YYNGEE. CDR3 DNA sequence: TGTGCCAGCAGCGTAGAGGGGGCCCCCCGAGGCAATGAGCAGTTCTTC. It yields the protein CASSVEGAPRGNEQFF.

V and J are TRBV4-3 and TRBJ2-7; D possibly corresponds to TRBD1 (6 bases). Trimming shortened V by 2 bases and J by 1 base, and 9 bases separated the two germline ends. The CDR3 covers 14 residues. Germline V lookup: CDR1 LGHNA, CDR2 YSLEER. Here the CDR3 DNA reads TGCGCCAGCAGCCAATCACAGGGTTCCTACGAGCAGTACTTC. Translated: CASSQSQGSYEQYF.

In its sample, this clonotype was seen a few times. The V gene is TRBV5-1, the J gene TRBJ1-5, with D hard to call. This CDR3 has 14 amino acids. Trimming left V 4 bases short and J 3 bases short, with 11 bases between. Germline lookup yields CDR1 SGHRS and CDR2 YFSETQ. CDR3 residues: CASSTDGLNQPQHF. In DNA form, the CDR3 reads TGCGCCAGCAGCACCGACGGACTCAATCAGCCCCAGCATTTT.

V and J are TRBV7-9 and TRBJ2-1, with a tentative D call TRBD1 (6 bases). The V end was cut by 3 bases, the J end by 9 bases, with 18 bases between. The CDR3 extends over 15 amino acids. The V gene's germline CDR1 is SEHNR and CDR2 FQNEAQ (reference sequence). For the CDR3, the DNA is TGTGCCAGCAGCTTCTCAGGGGCCCCCACAAGTGAGCAGTTCTTC. Translated, it gives CASSFSGAPTSEQFF.

The V call is TRBV3-1, the J call TRBJ1-1; D is uncertain. The CDR3 spans 11 residues. With 4 bases removed from V and 9 bases from J, the gap between germline ends came to 9 bases. Germline CDR1 and CDR2: LGHDT and YNNKEL (reference sequence). Here the CDR3 DNA reads TGTGCCAGCAGCCTACCCTACAAAGCTTTCTTT. As protein: CASSLPYKAFF.

This chain joins TRBV6-5 and TRBJ1-2; 8 bases are a match to TRBD1. The germline V gene encodes CDR1 MNHEY and CDR2 SVGAGI. The CDR3 loop spans 15 amino acids. The V segment lost 2 bases and the J segment 6 bases; nucleotides outside the gene matches: 8. This CDR3 reads CASSYGAGGVDGYTF. CDR3 bases: TGTGCCAGCAGTTACGGGGCAGGGGGCGTGGATGGCTACACCTTC.

Only a few counts were recorded for this clonotype. This chain connects TRBV10-3 to TRBJ1-2, with TRBD1 identical over 9 bases. The V gene's germline CDR1 is ENHRY and CDR2 SYGVKD. The CDR3 length is 13 residues. The V and J ends lost 8 bases and 8 bases, in that order; junction bases with no gene match: 9. The CDR3 region has the DNA TGTGCCATCTGGACAGGGGAAACACGAGGCTACACCTTC. Its protein is CAIWTGETRGYTF.

V is TRBV6-6 and J is TRBJ2-7, with D hard to call. This CDR3 is built from 13 residues. Germline V gives CDR1 MNHNY, CDR2 SVGAGI (reference sequence). Trimming removed 6 bases from V and 2 bases from J, with 11 bases in between. Written as DNA, the CDR3 is TGTGCCAGCAGCCTTGACGGAGCCTACGAGCAGTACTTC. It translates to CASSLDGAYEQYF.

The chain has TRBV7-8 and TRBJ2-3; D may correspond to TRBD1 or TRBD2 (6 bases each). CDR3 length: 17 residues. V was shortened by 0 bases and J by 3 bases, with 16 bases between the two germline ends. Germline loops: CDR1 SGHVS, CDR2 FQNEAQ. The CDR3 DNA reads as TGTGCCAGCAGCTTAGCGTTGGAGGGGGGCTCGACAGATACGCAGTATTTT. The encoded protein is CASSLALEGGSTDTQYF.

This sequence joins TRBV5-4 and TRBJ1-4; D remains ambiguous. The CDR3 is 15 amino acids. CDR1 SGHNT and CDR2 YYREEE come from the germline V gene (reference sequence). Trimming removed 5 bases from V and 0 bases from J, with 11 bases in between. CDR3 amino acids: CASSSKAATNEKLFF. In DNA form, the CDR3 reads TGTGCCAGCAGTTCCAAGGCTGCAACTAATGAAAAACTGTTTTTT.

This sequence joins TRBV4-3 and TRBJ1-1, with D hard to call. CDR1 LGHNA and CDR2 YSLEER come from the germline V gene. CDR3 length: 14 amino acids. V dropped 1 base and J dropped 4 bases, with 10 bases sitting between them. The chain's CDR3 is CASSQARLGTEAFF. The CDR3 DNA reads as TGCGCCAGCAGCCAAGCCAGGCTAGGCACTGAAGCTTTCTTT.

The chain links TRBV5-6 to TRBJ2-5; D perhaps matches TRBD1 (6 bases). V shed 0 bases and J shed 2 bases, with 11 bases lying between them. Germline V gene data show CDR1 as SGHDT and CDR2 as YYEEEE. This CDR3 has 15 residues. This CDR3 reads CASSLDRVGQETQYF. The CDR3 nucleotides are TGTGCCAGCAGCTTGGACAGGGTGGGACAAGAGACCCAGTACTTC.

The chain uses TRBV7-9 and TRBJ2-3, with 8 bases identical to TRBD2. V was clipped by 0 bases and J by 6 bases; unmatched bases: 5. This CDR3 comprises 15 residues. The germline V gene has CDR1 SEHNR and CDR2 FQNEAQ (reference sequence). CDR3 in DNA: TGTGCCAGCAGCTTAGCGCGGGGGGAGGAGGATACGCAGTATTTT. Translation gives CASSLARGEEDTQYF.

The chain links TRBV20-1 to TRBJ2-7; TRBD2 matches 11 bases. V trimming: 0 bases; J trimming: 0 bases; junction bases outside the gene matches: 7. The CDR3 is 17 amino acids. Germline CDR1 DFQATT, CDR2 SNEGSKA (reference sequence). The CDR3 DNA sequence: TGCAGTGCTAGAGACCCCGCGACTAGCGGGGTCTCCTACGAGCAGTACTTC. Its protein is CSARDPATSGVSYEQYF.

The J gene is TRBJ2-4, the V gene TRBV27; 10 bases line up with TRBD1. This CDR3 is built from 16 residues. Trimming cost V 3 bases and J 2 bases; bases outside gene matches: 4. CDR1 and CDR2 (germline): MNHEY, SMNVEV (reference sequence). The CDR3 reads CASSLRTGGTKNIQYF. In nucleotides, the CDR3 is TGTGCCAGCAGTTTGAGGACAGGGGGTACCAAAAACATTCAGTACTTC.

The V call is TRBV20-1, the J call TRBJ2-3; 9 nucleotides agree with TRBD2. The CDR3 has 15 amino acids. Germline CDR1 is DFQATT and CDR2 is SNEGSKA (reference sequence). The ends lost 4 bases at V and 3 bases at J; junction bases unmatched: 8. CDR3 bases: TGCAGTGCTAAGGGAAGCGGGGGGTTAACAGATACGCAGTATTTT. Protein sequence: CSAKGSGGLTDTQYF.

The rearrangement links TRBV7-9 to TRBJ1-1; no clear D. The V end lost 5 bases, the J end lost 0 bases, and 7 bases lay between the germline ends. Germline loops: CDR1 SEHNR, CDR2 FQNEAQ (reference sequence). The CDR3 is 13 amino acids. The CDR3 DNA sequence: TGTGCCAGCAGCCCGGCCCTGAACACTGAAGCTTTCTTT. Its protein product is CASSPALNTEAFF.

This sequence joins TRBV20-1 and TRBJ2-7; D gene unclear. Germline V gene data show CDR1 as DFQATT and CDR2 as SNEGSKA (reference sequence). V gave up 4 bases and J gave up 3 bases, with 13 bases separating them. The CDR3 covers 13 residues. The CDR3 reads CSAKEIPNYEQYF. CDR3 in DNA: TGCAGTGCTAAAGAGATACCCAACTACGAGCAGTACTTC.

The genes are TRBV10-3 and TRBJ2-2; no clear D. This CDR3 contains 14 residues. CDR1 is ENHRY, CDR2 SYGVKD, per germline. Trimming took off 4 bases at V and 0 bases at J, with 6 bases between the two ends. This CDR3 is CAISGASNTGELFF. The CDR3 region has the DNA TGTGCCATCAGTGGGGCTTCGAACACCGGGGAGCTGTTTTTT.

V gene TRBV27 combines with J gene TRBJ2-5, with 8 nucleotides matching TRBD1. V shed 5 bases, J shed 5 bases, and the junction held 7 bases outside the gene matches. The V gene's germline CDR1 is MNHEY and CDR2 SMNVEV (reference sequence). The CDR3 totals 14 residues. CDR3 region: CASSPGQVSETQYF. DNA for the CDR3: TGTGCCAGCAGTCCGGGACAGGTTAGCGAGACCCAGTACTTC.

This chain uses TRBV29-1 with TRBJ1-1, with a possible D match to TRBD1 (6 bases). The CDR3 is 13 residues long. Germline values: CDR1 SQVTM, CDR2 ANQGSEA. V shed 5 bases and J shed 0 bases, with 10 bases lying between them. CDR3 in amino acids: CSVHEGVNTEAFF. Here the CDR3 DNA reads TGCAGCGTTCATGAGGGGGTGAACACTGAAGCTTTCTTT.

This chain uses TRBV7-6 with TRBJ2-7, with a possible D match to TRBD1 (5 bases). CDR1 and CDR2 (germline): SGHVS, FNYEAQ. V gave up 1 base and J gave up 3 bases, with 10 bases separating them. This CDR3 has 14 amino acids. CDR3 DNA: TGTGCCAGCAGCTTAGAAAGGGGTGGCTACGAGCAGTACTTC. This codes for CASSLERGGYEQYF. Complete variable domain (other parts from reference TRBV7-6 and TRBJ2-7): GAGVSQSPRYKVTKRGQDVALRCDPISGHVSLYWYRQALGQGPEFLTYFNYEAQQDKSGLPNDRFSAERPEGSISTLTIQRTEQRDSAMYRCASSLERGGYEQYFGPGTRLTVT.

V and J are TRBV4-3 and TRBJ2-3; 8 nucleotides agree with TRBD2. The junction had 5 bases not matched to a gene; V was cut back by 1 base and J by 5 bases. From germline, CDR1 is LGHNA and CDR2 YSLEER. The CDR3 runs to 15 residues. The CDR3, as DNA: TGCGCCAGCAGCCAAGTGCGGGGGGCCGGAGATACGCAGTATTTT. It is translated as CASSQVRGAGDTQYF.